This T cell receptor beta chain was sequenced in a study of shared clonotypes between healthy human individuals. Trimming removed 6 bases at V and 2 bases at J, with 14 bases between. The V gene's germline CDR1 is MGHDK and CDR2 SYGVNS. The CDR3 totals 14 residues. Sequencing used immunoSEQ multiplex PCR; TCRdb keeps in-frame clones, though not all of them. The data contain approximately 470,000 clones, 78% of them singletons. The V gene is TRBV25-1, the J gene TRBJ2-7; D perhaps matches TRBD2 (6 bases). Material for sequencing was PBMCs. This TCR came from a woman in her forties in good health. Some clones in this sample may be carry-over from other donors' samples. CDR3 sequence: CASRGGISTYEQYF. CDR3 nucleotide sequence: TGTGCCAGCAGGGGCGGGATATCAACCTACGAGCAGTACTTC.